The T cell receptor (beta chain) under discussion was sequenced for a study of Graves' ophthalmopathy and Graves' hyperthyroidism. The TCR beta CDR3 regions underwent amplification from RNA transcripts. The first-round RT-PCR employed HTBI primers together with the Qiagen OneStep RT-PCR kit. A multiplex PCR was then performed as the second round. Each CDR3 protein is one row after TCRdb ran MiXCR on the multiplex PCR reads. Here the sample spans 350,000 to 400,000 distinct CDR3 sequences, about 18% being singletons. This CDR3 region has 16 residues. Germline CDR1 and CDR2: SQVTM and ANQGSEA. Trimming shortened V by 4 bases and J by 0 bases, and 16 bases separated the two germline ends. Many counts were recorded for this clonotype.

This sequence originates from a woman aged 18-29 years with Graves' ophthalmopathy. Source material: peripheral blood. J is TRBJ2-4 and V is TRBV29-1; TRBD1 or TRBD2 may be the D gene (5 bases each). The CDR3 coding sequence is TGCAGCGTTGGGGGTGCGGGCAGGGCAGCCAAAAACATTCAGTACTTC. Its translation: CSVGGAGRAAKNIQYF.